Shown below are 24 T cell receptor beta chains from a single sample sequenced in a study of read filtering for tumor transcriptome and immune sequencing. This library used roughly 400 ng RNA and molecular barcoded adaptors spanning alpha/delta and beta/gamma chains. TCRdb fed the reads into MiXCR, producing one record per CDR3 protein. Of roughly 60,000 distinct CDR3 sequences detected, 20% appear once; the ten largest clones hold roughly a sixth. The sequencing sample was made of a population of CD138-negative cells sorted from bone marrow. The receptors come from a donor at least 40 years old with multiple myeloma.

There are many counts of this clonotype. V and J are TRBV28 and TRBJ2-2; D uncertain. This CDR3 spans 14 amino acids. The germline gives CDR1 MDHEN, CDR2 SYDVKM. With 5 bases removed from V and 0 bases from J, the gap between germline ends came to 7 bases. In DNA form, the CDR3 reads TGTGCCAGCAGTGACGTGGCGAACACCGGGGAGCTGTTTTTT. Translating it yields CASSDVANTGELFF. The entire variable domain, with the rest obtained from reference TRBV28 and TRBJ2-2, is as follows: DVKVTQSSRYLVKRTGEKVFLECVQDMDHENMFWYRQDPGLGLRLIYFSYDVKMKEKGDIPEGYSVSREKKERFSLILESASTNQTSMYLCASSDVANTGELFFGEGSRLTVL.

This clonotype was recorded many times. V gene TRBV18 combines with J gene TRBJ2-6; possible D gene TRBD1, 6 bases. V was pared by 1 base and J by 4 bases, with 14 bases between. Germline CDR1 KGHSH, CDR2 LQKENI. CDR3 length: 17 residues. The chain's CDR3 is CASSPRAGAAGANVLTF. The CDR3 DNA sequence: TGTGCCAGCTCACCACGGGCAGGGGCGGCCGGGGCCAACGTCCTGACTTTC.

This clonotype was detected ten times or more. The chain carries TRBV5-1 and TRBJ2-7; TRBD1 agrees at 8 bases. Germline loops: CDR1 SGHRS, CDR2 YFSETQ. Trimming at V came to 4 bases and at J to 5 bases, leaving 2 bases not matched to a gene. The CDR3 is 12 amino acids. The DNA of the CDR3 is TGCGCCAGCAGCGAGACAGGGGACGAGCAGTACTTC. Its protein is CASSETGDEQYF.

The sample holds many counts of this clonotype. The V call is TRBV6-5, the J call TRBJ2-2, with 7 bases lining up with TRBD1. Germline loops: CDR1 MNHEY, CDR2 SVGAGI. Trimming cost V 5 bases and J 2 bases; bases outside gene matches: 5. This CDR3 comprises 15 residues. The CDR3 DNA sequence: TGTGCCAGCAGTAAGGGACAGCACAACACCGGGGAGCTGTTTTTT. This encodes CASSKGQHNTGELFF.

At least ten counts were recorded for this clonotype. DNA of the CDR3: TGTGCCAGCAGCCCAGCGGCGTCCTCTGGGGCCAACGTCCTGACTTTC. Protein sequence: CASSPAASSGANVLTF. The V call is TRBV5-4, the J call TRBJ2-6, with TRBD2 as a possible D gene (5 bases). Trimming shortened V by 4 bases and J by 0 bases, and 11 bases separated the two germline ends. CDR3 length: 16 amino acids. The germline V gene encodes CDR1 SGHNT and CDR2 YYREEE (reference sequence).

The table lists this clonotype with many counts. The V and J genes are TRBV24-1 and TRBJ2-1; tentatively, D is TRBD2 (6 bases). Trimming pared 6 bases from V and 2 bases from J, leaving 13 bases between. Germline values: CDR1 KGHDR, CDR2 SFDVKD. The length of the CDR3 is 15 residues. Here the CDR3 reads CATSSQAGAYNEQFF. The CDR3 DNA is TGTGCCACCAGTTCACAAGCGGGCGCCTACAATGAGCAGTTCTTC.

In the case of this clonotype: Likely a read error: the CDR3 ends without its conserved phenylalanine or tryptophan. The chain has TRBV28 and TRBJ2-7; D unresolved. This CDR3 is 14 amino acids long. The ends were cut back, 4 bases at V and 2 bases at J, with 12 bases in the middle. Germline CDR1 MDHEN, CDR2 SYDVKM. In DNA form, the CDR3 reads TGTGCCAGCAGTTCACACGGCTTTGCCTACGAGCAGTACCTC. Residues: CASSSHGFAYEQYL.

This clonotype was picked up a small number of times. V is TRBV27 and J is TRBJ1-2; 8 nucleotides agree with TRBD1. The CDR3 covers 13 residues. From germline, CDR1 is MNHEY and CDR2 SMNVEV (reference sequence). J gave up 6 bases and V 10 bases, and 10 bases lay outside the gene matches. The chain's CDR3 is CATREGQGDGYTF. The CDR3 bases are TGTGCCACCCGCGAAGGACAGGGAGATGGCTACACCTTC.

This clonotype has only a few counts. J is TRBJ2-1 and V is TRBV6-1, with 11 bases identical to TRBD2. The CDR3 runs 15 residues. In germline, CDR1 is MNHNS, CDR2 SASEGT. V lost 6 bases to trimming and J lost 2 bases; unmatched junction nucleotides: 3. CDR3 protein: CASRASGGPYNEQFF. For the CDR3, the DNA is TGTGCCAGCAGGGCTAGCGGGGGGCCCTACAATGAGCAGTTCTTC.

This clonotype has ten or more counts. The chain joins TRBV2 to TRBJ2-1; TRBD2 aligns across 10 bases. This CDR3 comprises 18 residues. J lost 8 bases, V lost 7 bases, and 20 bases had no gene match. The germline CDR1 and CDR2 sequences are SNHLY and FYNNEI. The CDR3 sequence: CASTRGSGGPTPADEQFF. For the CDR3, the DNA is TGTGCCAGCACCCGGGGTAGCGGGGGGCCTACACCGGCGGATGAGCAGTTCTTC.

In its sample, this clonotype was seen many times. The chain carries TRBV6-1 and TRBJ2-7, with a tentative D call TRBD1 (6 bases). CDR3 length: 15 amino acids. The V end lost 6 bases, the J end lost 3 bases, and 18 bases lay between the germline ends. In germline, CDR1 is MNHNS, CDR2 SASEGT. This CDR3 is CASSTGPTEYYEQYF. The DNA for the CDR3 is TGTGCCAGCAGCACAGGGCCGACGGAGTACTACGAGCAGTACTTC.

This clonotype has ten or more counts. The rearrangement links TRBV12-3 or TRBV12-4 to TRBJ2-1; D gene unclear. This CDR3 is built from 14 residues. The ends were cut back, 3 bases at V and 6 bases at J, with 12 bases in the middle. The CDR3, as DNA: TGTGCCAGCAGTTTGTCGTTCGGACCCAATGAGCAGTTCTTC. Its protein is CASSLSFGPNEQFF.

The gene calls are TRBV12-3 or TRBV12-4 and TRBJ1-1, with D maybe TRBD1 (5 bases). The CDR3 spans 11 residues. V gave up 6 bases and J gave up 10 bases, with 12 bases separating them. CDR3 DNA: TGTGCCAGCAGCTGGGGACTGCTAGCTTTCTTT. Its translation: CASSWGLLAFF.

This clonotype was detected ten times or more. The gene calls are TRBV12-3 or TRBV12-4 and TRBJ2-7; D might be TRBD1 or TRBD2, each matching 5 bases. This CDR3 is 14 amino acids long. With 6 bases removed from V and 0 bases from J, the gap between germline ends came to 12 bases. The CDR3 is CASSLGETSYEQYF. The CDR3 DNA is TGTGCCAGCAGCCTGGGGGAAACCTCCTACGAGCAGTACTTC.

This clonotype was seen many times. The chain has TRBV6-5 and TRBJ2-2; D is possibly TRBD2 (7 bases). Trimming cost V 10 bases and J 7 bases, with 25 bases left between them. The CDR3 covers 16 residues. Germline V gene sequence: CDR1 MNHEY, CDR2 SVGAGI. CDR3 bases: TGTGCCACTCGGGGTGAGGGGGGGCTCTTCGGCGGGGAGCTGTTTTTT. Its protein is CATRGEGGLFGGELFF.

This clonotype has a count of ten or more. V and J are TRBV5-4 and TRBJ2-7, with 8 positions matching TRBD2. This CDR3 comprises 14 residues. The germline V gene has CDR1 SGHNT and CDR2 YYREEE (reference sequence). With 2 bases clipped from V and 6 bases from J, the junction kept 7 bases outside the gene matches. The CDR3 nucleotides read TGTGCCAGCAGCTTTGCGGGGGGTACGCGCGAGCAGTACTTC. It translates to CASSFAGGTREQYF.

This clonotype appeared many times. V and J are TRBV7-2 and TRBJ1-3, with D unresolved. Germline V gives CDR1 SGHTA, CDR2 FQGNSA. The CDR3 is 16 residues long. The V end lost 3 bases, the J end lost 0 bases, and 12 bases lay between the germline ends. The CDR3 DNA reads TGTGCCAGCAGCTTGTATCCGGGAATCTCTGGAAACACCATATATTTT. Amino acid sequence: CASSLYPGISGNTIYF.

This clonotype was recorded many times. CDR3 amino acids: CASTRQGTLNTEAFF. The CDR3 DNA follows: TGCGCCAGCACCAGACAGGGGACCTTGAACACTGAAGCTTTCTTT. The V and J genes are TRBV5-1 and TRBJ1-1; 8 nucleotides agree with TRBD1. Germline loops: CDR1 SGHRS, CDR2 YFSETQ. The CDR3 has 15 residues. V trimming: 6 bases; J trimming: 0 bases; junction bases outside the gene matches: 7.

Many counts were recorded for this clonotype. The chain joins TRBV28 to TRBJ2-5, with no clear D. V lost 7 bases and J lost 1, with 10 bases in between. Per the germline V gene, CDR1 is MDHEN and CDR2 is SYDVKM. This CDR3 has 13 amino acids. The CDR3 DNA reads TGTGCCAGCAAAAGGCGGTTCCAAGAGACCCAGTACTTC. Amino acid sequence: CASKRRFQETQYF.

Judged by abundance, this clonotype is medium-sized. The rearrangement uses TRBV5-1 and TRBJ2-7; perhaps TRBD2 as D (7 bases). This CDR3 spans 14 amino acids. Germline V gene sequence: CDR1 SGHRS, CDR2 YFSETQ. Between the trimmed V and J ends, which lost 5 bases and 6 bases, there was a span of 18 bases. CDR3 in DNA: TGCGCCAGCAGTACGGGGGGCAACCGTTTCGAGCAGTACTTC. Protein: CASSTGGNRFEQYF. The variable domain in full, with the rest retrieved from reference TRBV5-1 and TRBJ2-7, is KAGVTQTPRYLIKTRGQQVTLSCSPISGHRSVSWYQQTPGQGLQFLFEYFSETQRNKGNFPGRFSGRQFSNSRSEMNVSTLELGDSALYLCASSTGGNRFEQYFGPGTRLTVT.

This clonotype has a count of ten or more. The chain is built from TRBV27 and TRBJ2-1, with 8 positions matching TRBD2. The CDR3 runs 16 residues. From germline, CDR1 is MNHEY and CDR2 SMNVEV (reference sequence). The V segment lost 2 bases and the J segment 6 bases; nucleotides outside the gene matches: 9. The CDR3 region is CASSLISAGALNEQFF. The DNA for the CDR3 is TGTGCCAGCAGTTTAATATCAGCGGGAGCCCTCAATGAGCAGTTCTTC.

This clonotype turned up a few times. The chain is built from TRBV19 and TRBJ2-1, with D unresolved. There are 14 residues in the CDR3. Between the trimmed V and J ends, which lost 3 bases and 2 bases, there was a span of 8 bases. Germline V CDR1 and CDR2: LNHDA, SQIVND (reference sequence). CDR3 amino acids: CASSIIGTYNEQFF. In nucleotides, the CDR3 is TGTGCCAGTAGTATTATAGGGACCTACAATGAGCAGTTCTTC.

J is TRBJ2-3 and V is TRBV11-2; D not certain. This CDR3 contains 14 residues. Germline V CDR1 and CDR2: SGHAT, FQNNGV. Trimming removed 5 bases from V and 1 base from J, with 10 bases in between. The CDR3 sequence is CASSQLRRTDTQYF. Written as DNA, the CDR3 is TGTGCCAGCAGCCAATTAAGGCGCACAGATACGCAGTATTTT.

This clonotype was counted at least ten times. The CDR3 region is CASRTGTGVITGELFF. In DNA form, the CDR3 reads TGTGCCAGCAGGACCGGGACAGGGGTAATCACCGGGGAGCTGTTTTTT. The genes are TRBV12-3 or TRBV12-4 and TRBJ2-2, with 10 positions matching TRBD1. After removal of 6 bases from V and 4 bases from J, the junction contained 8 bases not matched to a gene. The CDR3 length is 16 residues.